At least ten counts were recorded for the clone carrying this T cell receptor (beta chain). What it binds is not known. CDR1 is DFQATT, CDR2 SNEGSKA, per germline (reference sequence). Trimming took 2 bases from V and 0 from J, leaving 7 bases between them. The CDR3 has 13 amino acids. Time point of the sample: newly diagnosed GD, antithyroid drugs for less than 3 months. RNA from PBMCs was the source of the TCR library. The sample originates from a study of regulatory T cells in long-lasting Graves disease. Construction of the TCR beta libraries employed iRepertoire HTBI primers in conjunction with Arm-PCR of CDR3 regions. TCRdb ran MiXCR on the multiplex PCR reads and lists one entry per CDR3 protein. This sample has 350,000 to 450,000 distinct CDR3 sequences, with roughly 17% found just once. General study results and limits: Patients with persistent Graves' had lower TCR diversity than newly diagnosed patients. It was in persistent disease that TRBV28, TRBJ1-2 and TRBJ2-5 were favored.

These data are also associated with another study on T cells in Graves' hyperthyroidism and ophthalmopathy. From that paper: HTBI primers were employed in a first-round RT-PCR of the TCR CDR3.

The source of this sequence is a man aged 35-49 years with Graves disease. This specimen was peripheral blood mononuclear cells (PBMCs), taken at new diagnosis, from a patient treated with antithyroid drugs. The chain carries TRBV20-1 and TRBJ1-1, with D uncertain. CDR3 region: CSARKEVNTEAFF. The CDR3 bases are TGCAGTGCTAGAAAAGAGGTGAACACTGAAGCTTTCTTT.